This entry is about one T cell receptor (beta chain). These data are taken from a study of T cell changes during pregnancy in multiple sclerosis. Sequenced by immunoSEQ multiplex PCR; TCRdb stores in-frame clones only, minus some. This sample yields approximately 70,000 clones, of which under 95% are seen a single time; roughly 1.6% belongs to the top ten. This clonotype was obtained from a female donor with multiple sclerosis, enrolled in a pregnancy study. The input for sequencing was peripheral blood, taken after pregnancy.

The CDR3 sequence is CASSETQSYGYTF. The CDR3 DNA sequence: TGTGCCAGCAGTGAGACTCAGTCCTATGGCTACACCTTC. The chain couples TRBV6-1 to TRBJ1-2, with D uncertain. Germline loops: CDR1 MNHNS, CDR2 SASEGT. Deletions cut 3 bases from V and 4 bases from J, with 9 bases between. This CDR3 contains 13 residues.